A selection of T cell receptor beta chains follows, all from one sample in a study of T cell changes during pregnancy in multiple sclerosis. The repertoire was sequenced with immunoSEQ multiplex PCR; TCRdb's copy has only in-frame clones and lacks some. The sample has over 20,000 clones, more than 75% seen once. The sample in question was CD8+ T cells from peripheral blood mononuclear cells, obtained before pregnancy. All receptors derive from a female donor with multiple sclerosis, enrolled in a pregnancy study. CDR3s include the opening cysteine and the closing phenylalanine or tryptophan. Each record gives: CDR3 protein, CDR3 DNA, J gene, D gene, clone size, V gene. A D gene is named only where the DNA matches it firmly. Rows give clone size only sometimes, using once, few, many, or a class for an expanded clone.

CDR3: CASSLQMETQYF
DNA: TGCGCCAGCAGCTTGCAGATGGAGACCCAGTACTTC
J: TRBJ2-5
D: -
size: -
V: TRBV5-1

CDR3: CASGWGGRNTIYF
DNA: TGTGCCAGCGGTTGGGGGGGCCGAAACACCATATATTTT
J: TRBJ1-3
D: -
size: -
V: TRBV2

CDR3: CASSSLLGTGGPNTEAFF
DNA: TGCGCCAGCAGCTCTCTCCTCGGGACAGGGGGCCCGAACACTGAAGCTTTCTTT
J: TRBJ1-1
D: TRBD1
size: -
V: TRBV5-1

CDR3: CASSLTGSNQPQHF
DNA: TGTGCCAGCAGTCTTACAGGGTCCAATCAGCCCCAGCATTTT
J: TRBJ1-5
D: -
size: -
V: TRBV27

CDR3: CASSLYPTGSYGYTF
DNA: TGCGCCAGCAGCTTGTACCCGACAGGGTCCTATGGCTACACCTTC
J: TRBJ1-2
D: TRBD1
size: -
V: TRBV5-1

CDR3: CASSALWRGGDTQYF
DNA: TGTGCCAGCAGTGCCCTGTGGAGGGGTGGAGATACGCAGTATTTT
J: TRBJ2-3
D: -
size: -
V: TRBV2

CDR3: CASSDGENTEAFF
DNA: TGTGCCAGCAGCGACGGGGAAAACACTGAAGCTTTCTTT
J: TRBJ1-1
D: -
size: -
V: TRBV9

CDR3: CASSWDRMNTEAFF
DNA: TGTGCCAGCAGTTGGGACAGGATGAACACTGAAGCTTTCTTT
J: TRBJ1-1
D: TRBD1
size: -
V: TRBV28

CDR3: CASSYSTGGGYGYTF
DNA: TGTGCCAGCAGTTACTCGACAGGGGGGGGCTATGGCTACACCTTC
J: TRBJ1-2
D: TRBD1
size: -
V: TRBV6-5

CDR3: CASSQGEQAGVGETQYF
DNA: TGTGCCAGCAGCCAAGGGGAACAAGCGGGAGTAGGGGAGACCCAGTACTTC
J: TRBJ2-5
D: TRBD2
size: -
V: TRBV4-2

CDR3: CASSLGQSYEQYF
DNA: TGCGCCAGCAGCTTGGGACAGTCCTACGAGCAGTACTTC
J: TRBJ2-7
D: -
size: once
V: TRBV5-1

CDR3: CATSREIESSQPQHF
DNA: TGTGCCACCAGCAGAGAAATTGAGTCCTCCCAGCCCCAGCATTTT
J: TRBJ1-5
D: -
size: few
V: TRBV15

CDR3: CASRTATGSYEQYF
DNA: TGTGCCAGCAGAACCGCAACAGGGAGCTACGAGCAGTACTTC
J: TRBJ2-7
D: -
size: -
V: TRBV27

CDR3: CASSRSPEGTEAFF
DNA: TGTGCCAGCAGCCGGAGCCCGGAGGGGACTGAAGCTTTCTTT
J: TRBJ1-1
D: -
size: -
V: TRBV14

CDR3: CASSLIPGQGIDEQYF
DNA: TGTGCCAGCAGTCTTATACCGGGACAGGGGATAGACGAGCAGTACTTC
J: TRBJ2-7
D: TRBD1
size: many
V: TRBV27

CDR3: CASSYAADSTDTQYF
DNA: TGTGCCAGCAGTTACGCAGCGGACTCCACAGATACGCAGTATTTT
J: TRBJ2-3
D: -
size: few
V: TRBV6-5

CDR3: CASSLSSWLAGDTDTQYF
DNA: TGTGCCAGCAGTTTAAGTTCTTGGCTAGCGGGAGACACAGATACGCAGTATTTT
J: TRBJ2-3
D: TRBD2
size: -
V: TRBV27

CDR3: CASSEASGRSTDTQYF
DNA: TGCGCCAGCAGCGAAGCTAGCGGGAGAAGCACAGATACGCAGTATTTT
J: TRBJ2-3
D: TRBD2
size: -
V: TRBV4-1

CDR3: CASRTRDRDHLEAFF
DNA: TGTGCCAGCAGGACCCGGGACAGGGACCATCTAGAAGCTTTCTTT
J: TRBJ1-1
D: TRBD1
size: once
V: TRBV7-9

CDR3: CASSSGLAGARRFIDTQYF
DNA: TGTGCCAGCAGCTCTGGACTAGCGGGAGCGAGGCGGTTCATCGATACGCAGTATTTT
J: TRBJ2-3
D: TRBD2
size: -
V: TRBV7-8

CDR3: CASSPVLGRENIQYF
DNA: TGCGCCAGCAGCCCGGTCTTGGGGAGGGAAAACATTCAGTACTTC
J: TRBJ2-4
D: TRBD2
size: -
V: TRBV4-3

CDR3: CASSWAGEYEQYF
DNA: TGTGCCAGCAGTTGGGCAGGGGAGTACGAGCAGTACTTC
J: TRBJ2-7
D: -
size: -
V: TRBV27

CDR3: CASSVKQGEEAFF
DNA: TGTGCCAGCAGCGTTAAACAGGGGGAAGAAGCTTTCTTT
J: TRBJ1-1
D: TRBD1
size: once
V: TRBV9

CDR3: CASSQTGFDYNEQFF
DNA: TGTGCCAGCAGTCAGACAGGATTTGATTACAATGAGCAGTTCTTC
J: TRBJ2-1
D: -
size: -
V: TRBV6-4

CDR3: CASSLILAGGPYEQYF
DNA: TGTGCCAGCAGTTTAATTCTAGCGGGAGGACCCTACGAGCAGTACTTC
J: TRBJ2-7
D: TRBD2
size: -
V: TRBV27

CDR3: CASSVGRTVSSYNEQFF
DNA: TGTGCCAGCAGCGTAGGGAGAACTGTGTCCTCCTACAATGAGCAGTTCTTC
J: TRBJ2-1
D: -
size: -
V: TRBV9

CDR3: CASSLWDRAFGPQHF
DNA: TGTGCCAGCAGTTTATGGGACAGGGCCTTTGGGCCCCAGCATTTT
J: TRBJ1-5
D: TRBD1
size: -
V: TRBV28

CDR3: CAISHPGQPNTGELFF
DNA: TGTGCCATCTCCCACCCGGGACAGCCGAACACCGGGGAGCTGTTTTTT
J: TRBJ2-2
D: TRBD1
size: -
V: TRBV10-3

CDR3: CASSQGGGERRKLFF
DNA: TGCGCCAGCAGCCAAGGGGGAGGGGAACGGCGCAAACTGTTTTTT
J: TRBJ1-4
D: -
size: -
V: TRBV4-1

CDR3: CASSLGWAADLYEQYF
DNA: TGTGCCAGCAGCTTAGGGTGGGCAGCGGATCTTTACGAGCAGTACTTC
J: TRBJ2-7
D: -
size: -
V: TRBV7-9

CDR3: CASSSHPRGLGETQYF
DNA: TGTGCCAGCAGCTCTCACCCAAGGGGTTTGGGAGAGACCCAGTACTTC
J: TRBJ2-5
D: -
size: -
V: TRBV11-2

CDR3: CASSVGTGGSYEQYF
DNA: TGCGCCAGCAGCGTAGGGACAGGGGGCTCCTACGAGCAGTACTTC
J: TRBJ2-7
D: TRBD1
size: -
V: TRBV5-1

CDR3: CASSDRTSGTAEQYF
DNA: TGTGCCAGCAGTGATCGAACTAGCGGGACTGCCGAGCAGTACTTC
J: TRBJ2-7
D: TRBD2
size: -
V: TRBV2

CDR3: CASSLTPHDRGVEAFF
DNA: TGCGCCAGCAGCTTAACCCCACACGACCGAGGCGTTGAAGCTTTCTTT
J: TRBJ1-1
D: -
size: -
V: TRBV5-1

CDR3: CASSQDGTSATYEQYF
DNA: TGTGCCAGCAGCCAAGACGGGACTAGCGCAACCTACGAGCAGTACTTC
J: TRBJ2-7
D: TRBD2
size: -
V: TRBV4-2

CDR3: CASSDSGGSGHNEQFF
DNA: TGTGCCAGCAGTGACTCAGGGGGTAGCGGGCACAATGAGCAGTTCTTC
J: TRBJ2-1
D: -
size: -
V: TRBV6-4

CDR3: CSVGQGEGYEQYF
DNA: TGCAGCGTTGGACAGGGCGAGGGCTACGAGCAGTACTTC
J: TRBJ2-7
D: TRBD1
size: -
V: TRBV29-1

CDR3: CAWIYSAEAFF
DNA: TGTGCCTGGATATACAGTGCTGAAGCTTTCTTT
J: TRBJ1-1
D: -
size: -
V: TRBV30

CDR3: CASSYLRGDTIYF
DNA: TGTGCCAGCAGTTATCTTCGGGGGGACACCATATATTTT
J: TRBJ1-3
D: -
size: -
V: TRBV6-6

CDR3: CASSVPSGAGTDTQYF
DNA: TGCGCCAGCAGTGTCCCTAGCGGGGCGGGGACAGATACGCAGTATTTT
J: TRBJ2-3
D: TRBD2
size: -
V: TRBV10-2

CDR3: CTSSRGGRRAPQETQYF
DNA: TGCACCAGCAGCCGTGGCGGGAGGCGAGCTCCCCAAGAGACCCAGTACTTC
J: TRBJ2-5
D: -
size: -
V: TRBV1